This T cell receptor (beta chain) was identified in a study of PD-1 blockade in classical Hodgkin lymphoma. Whole-study findings and limits: Patients who responded completely had about the same baseline diversity as newly diagnosed patients. Patients who initiated nivolumab within 1 year of ASCT were excluded. At C4D1, TCR diversity had climbed significantly for CD4+ cells, though not for CD8+ cells.

In regard to this clone: Its antigen is still unknown.

Each of the patients experienced relapse following autologous stem cell transplantation, and their brentuximab vedotin exposure differed. Germline-derived CDR1 and CDR2 are GTSNPN and SVGIG (reference sequence). V dropped 6 bases and J dropped 8 bases, with 20 bases sitting between them. The CDR3 runs 13 residues. TCRdb keeps only in-frame clones here, not all; method: immunoSEQ multiplex PCR. The sample shows about 21,000 clones, about 71% of them seen only once. This material consisted of peripheral blood mononuclear cells (PBMCs), taken at baseline. V usage is TRBV30 and J usage is TRBJ2-7, with D hard to call. The clonotype comes from a human donor with classical Hodgkin lymphoma. CDR3 amino acids: CACRGSILRQQYF. The DNA of the CDR3 is TGTGCCTGTCGTGGCAGTATTCTCCGGCAGCAGTACTTC.